Listed below are T cell receptor beta chains from one sample, sequenced in a study of control samples from healthy donors and cancer patients. TCRdb keeps only in-frame clones here, not all; method: immunoSEQ multiplex PCR. The data contain under 70,000 clones, about 96% of them seen just once; the ten biggest clones take up about 1%. Input material: blood. The receptor source for this set is a young woman in good health. Both conserved end residues are part of each CDR3. The D gene is left open where the match is weak. Size values are once, few and many counts, or a class for expanded clones, and some rows have none.

v_gene	d_gene	j_gene	abundance	CDR3aa	CDR3nt
TRBV9	TRBD2	TRBJ2-5	-	CASSVDPLSGGAYQETQYF	TGTGCCAGCAGCGTAGACCCTCTTAGCGGGGGGGCGTACCAAGAGACCCAGTACTTC
TRBV18	TRBD1	TRBJ2-7	once	CASSQTGGDEQYF	TGTGCCAGCTCACAGACAGGGGGCGACGAGCAGTACTTC
TRBV9	-	TRBJ2-7	-	CASSSYEQYF	TGTGCCAGCAGCTCCTACGAGCAGTACTTC
TRBV6-1	-	TRBJ1-6	once	CASSERVSPLHF	TGTGCCAGCAGTGAACGGGTCTCACCCCTCCACTTT
TRBV27	-	TRBJ2-2	once	CASKGGRQWAGELFF	TGTGCCAGCAAAGGGGGGAGACAGTGGGCCGGGGAGCTGTTTTTT
TRBV19	TRBD1	TRBJ1-2	-	CASCIGTAFNYGYTF	TGTGCCAGCTGCATAGGGACAGCATTTAACTATGGCTACACCTTC
TRBV28	TRBD1	TRBJ2-7	-	CASSSIPGQGDAYEQYF	TGTGCCAGCAGTTCGATTCCTGGACAGGGGGATGCCTACGAGCAGTACTTC
TRBV11-2	TRBD2	TRBJ2-1	-	CASRRTSGNEQFF	TGTGCCAGCAGACGGACTAGCGGCAATGAGCAGTTCTTC
TRBV5-6	-	TRBJ2-1	-	CASSSEGGLGGYNEQFF	TGTGCCAGCAGCAGCGAAGGAGGGCTGGGCGGTTACAATGAGCAGTTCTTC
TRBV10-1	-	TRBJ1-3	once	CASSGGTGPAPGNTIYF	TGCGCCAGCAGTGGGGGTACTGGGCCCGCGCCCGGAAACACCATATATTTT
TRBV6-5	TRBD1	TRBJ2-7	-	CASSYTGTGASYEQYF	TGTGCCAGCAGTTACACGGGGACAGGGGCCTCCTACGAGCAGTACTTC
TRBV27	-	TRBJ1-2	-	CASSFSGAGGCTF	TGTGCCAGCAGTTTTTCAGGGGCGGGTGGCTGCACCTTC
TRBV5-1	TRBD2	TRBJ2-5	-	CASRLAGAFQETQYF	TGCGCCAGCAGACTAGCGGGGGCCTTTCAAGAGACCCAGTACTTC
TRBV7-2	-	TRBJ1-5	-	CASSLGTGSQHF	TGTGCCAGCAGCTTAGGCACAGGATCCCAGCATTTT
TRBV27	-	TRBJ1-5	-	CASSLTSGGNQPQHF	TGTGCCAGCAGTTTAACGAGCGGGGGCAATCAGCCCCAGCATTTT
TRBV24-1	TRBD1	TRBJ1-4	-	CATIRSGGGKDEKLFF	TGTGCCACCATTCGTTCAGGGGGCGGTAAGGATGAAAAACTGTTTTTT